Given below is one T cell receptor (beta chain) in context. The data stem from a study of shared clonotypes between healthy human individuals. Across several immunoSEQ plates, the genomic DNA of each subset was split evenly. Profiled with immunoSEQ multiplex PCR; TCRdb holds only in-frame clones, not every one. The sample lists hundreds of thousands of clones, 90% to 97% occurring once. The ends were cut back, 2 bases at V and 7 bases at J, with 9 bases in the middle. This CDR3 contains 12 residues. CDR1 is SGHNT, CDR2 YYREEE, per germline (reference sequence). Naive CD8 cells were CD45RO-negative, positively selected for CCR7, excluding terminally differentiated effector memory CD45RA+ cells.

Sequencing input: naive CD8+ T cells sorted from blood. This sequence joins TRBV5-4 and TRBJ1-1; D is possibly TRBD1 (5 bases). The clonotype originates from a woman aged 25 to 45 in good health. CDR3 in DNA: TGTGCCAGCAGCTTTGGGGGGGGTGAAGCTTTCTTT. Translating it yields CASSFGGGEAFF.